Following are 20 T cell receptor beta chains from one sample sequenced in a study of blood T cells in healthy people across ages. Combining a sample-barcoded 5' primer with a J-beta primer mix, a second PCR ran for 7 to 11 cycles. TCRdb reprocessed the 5' RACE reads with MiXCR, giving one entry per CDR3 protein. This table holds fewer than 1.5 million distinct CDR3 sequences, about 43% found once. The sample consisted of blood. The receptors originated from a young woman in good health.

The chain has TRBV6-5 and TRBJ2-1; 9 bases map to TRBD1. The germline CDR1 and CDR2 sequences are MNHEY and SVGAGI. The J segment lost 7 bases and the V segment lost 4 bases, leaving 8 bases of the junction unmatched. CDR3 length equals 15 residues. The CDR3 spells CASSSDRGRGNEQFF. CDR3 DNA: TGTGCCAGCAGTTCGGACAGGGGACGAGGTAATGAGCAGTTCTTC.

The rearrangement links TRBV20-1 to TRBJ2-1; D may be TRBD1 (5 bases). CDR3 length equals 13 residues. Deletions cut 0 bases from V and 6 bases from J, with 9 bases between. CDR1 and CDR2 from the germline V gene are DFQATT and SNEGSKA (reference sequence). Here the CDR3 DNA reads TGCAGTGCTAGAGATGATCAGGGCAATGAGCAGTTCTTC. As protein: CSARDDQGNEQFF.

The genes are TRBV4-1 and TRBJ2-1, with D possibly being TRBD1 (7 bases). V lost 8 bases to trimming and J lost 4 bases, with 15 bases between them. This CDR3 has 14 amino acids. In germline, CDR1 is MGHRA, CDR2 YSYEKL. The CDR3 bases are TGCGCCAGCCTCGCGGGACAGCCTTACAATGAGCAGTTCTTC. This gives the protein CASLAGQPYNEQFF.

This rearrangement joins TRBV27 to TRBJ2-3; D perhaps matches TRBD1 (5 bases). The V end was cut by 0 bases, the J end by 3 bases, with 10 bases between. Germline loops: CDR1 MNHEY, CDR2 SMNVEV (reference sequence). CDR3 length: 15 residues. The CDR3 nucleotides read TGTGCCAGCAGTTTATCGGTCAGGGTTACAGATACGCAGTATTTT. The encoded protein is CASSLSVRVTDTQYF.

The chain combines TRBV5-1 with TRBJ1-5; 7 bases match TRBD1. This CDR3 has 14 amino acids. CDR1 SGHRS and CDR2 YFSETQ come from the germline V gene. The ends lost 4 bases at V and 3 bases at J; junction bases unmatched: 4. The CDR3 DNA sequence: TGCGCCAGCAGCACTACAGGGGACAATCAGCCCCAGCATTTT. It yields the protein CASSTTGDNQPQHF.

V and J are TRBV11-3 and TRBJ2-2; 9 bases fit TRBD2. Germline V lookup: CDR1 SGHNT, CDR2 YENEEA. This CDR3 contains 18 residues. V lost 1 base, J lost 5 bases, and 11 bases stayed unmatched. Here the CDR3 reads CASSLGLASGIGTGELFF. The CDR3, as DNA: TGTGCCAGCAGCTTAGGTCTTGCTAGCGGGATTGGGACCGGGGAGCTGTTTTTT.

A word on this clonotype: A much larger clone differs by one base, so this may be a read error. DNA for the CDR3: TGTGCCAGCAGCTTAGAGGCCTATGGCTGCACCTTC. Its translation: CASSLEAYGCTF. The V call is TRBV7-2, the J call TRBJ1-2; D remains ambiguous. The CDR3 is made up of 12 amino acids. The germline CDR1 and CDR2 sequences are SGHTA and FQGNSA.

This chain links TRBV20-1 with TRBJ2-1; a possible D gene is TRBD2 (6 bases). Germline-derived CDR1 and CDR2 are DFQATT and SNEGSKA (reference sequence). V was clipped by 6 bases and J by 7 bases, with 22 bases between them. The CDR3 covers 15 residues. CDR3 in DNA: TGCAGTGCCTACCTGCCGGGAGCCCAAGCTAATGAGCAGTTCTTC. Amino acid sequence: CSAYLPGAQANEQFF.

In this sample, this clonotype turned up a few times. The V and J genes are TRBV4-1 and TRBJ2-2; 9 bases are shared with TRBD2. CDR1 and CDR2 from the germline V gene are MGHRA and YSYEKL. V trimming: 4 bases; J trimming: 5 bases; junction bases outside the gene matches: 8. The CDR3 is made up of 16 amino acids. The CDR3 nucleotides read TGCGCCAGCAGCCTCGGGACTAGCAGGCTGACCGGGGAGCTGTTTTTT. Translated: CASSLGTSRLTGELFF.

A few counts support this clonotype. The chain couples TRBV10-3 to TRBJ2-5; TRBD2 aligns across 12 bases. The CDR3 covers 17 residues. The V segment lost 3 bases and the J segment 5 bases; nucleotides outside the gene matches: 10. CDR1 and CDR2 from the germline V gene are ENHRY and SYGVKD. The CDR3 loop is CAISEMTSGSSGETQYF. The CDR3, as DNA: TGTGCCATCAGTGAAATGACTAGCGGGAGTAGCGGGGAGACCCAGTACTTC.

This chain connects TRBV20-1 to TRBJ2-5; a possible D gene is TRBD1 (5 bases). The CDR3 covers 13 residues. Looked up from germline, CDR1 is DFQATT and CDR2 is SNEGSKA (reference sequence). Trimming removed 6 bases at V and 3 bases at J, with 14 bases between. The CDR3 loop reads CSAPYRQKETQYF. CDR3 nucleotide sequence: TGCAGTGCCCCTTACAGACAGAAAGAGACCCAGTACTTC.

Concerning this clonotype itself: A junction end diverges from the germline sequence, so it may reflect a read error. The rearrangement links TRBV6-5 to TRBJ2-3; 7 positions match TRBD2. The CDR3 consists of 15 residues. Germline CDR1 and CDR2: MNHEY and SVGAGI. The CDR3 DNA reads as TGTGCCAGCAGTTACGGGCTAGCGGACACAGGTACGCAGTATTTT. Its protein product is CASSYGLADTGTQYF.

This chain links TRBV4-2 with TRBJ2-7; 12 bases are a match to TRBD2. After removal of 1 base from V and 7 bases from J, the junction contained 17 bases not matched to a gene. The CDR3 has 19 amino acids. The germline V gene has CDR1 LGHNA and CDR2 YNFKEQ. The chain's CDR3 is CASSQAPLLAGGVYNEQYF. The CDR3 coding sequence is TGTGCCAGCAGCCAAGCGCCGCTGCTAGCGGGAGGGGTATACAATGAGCAGTACTTC.

This clonotype has more than one count but fewer than ten. Since a much larger clone is just one base distant, this may be a read error. The rearrangement joins TRBV20-1 to TRBJ2-5; possibly TRBD2 for D (6 bases). This CDR3 spans 15 amino acids. Per germline, CDR1 DFQATT and CDR2 SNEGSKA (reference sequence). Between the trimmed V and J ends, which lost 0 bases and 11 bases, there was a span of 22 bases. DNA for the CDR3: TGCAGTGCTAGAGATGGACGGCGGGATGGGAATGAGCAGTACTTC. Translating gives CSARDGRRDGNEQYF.

The chain carries TRBV10-2 and TRBJ1-4, with D possibly TRBD1 on 5 matching bases. The V gene lost 2 bases and the J gene lost 0 bases, with 16 bases spanning the gap. Germline V CDR1 and CDR2: WSHSY, SAAADI. The CDR3 runs to 18 residues. The CDR3 spells CASSEQGPGTTTNEKLFF. For the CDR3, the DNA is TGCGCCAGCAGTGAGCAAGGCCCAGGGACGACAACTAATGAAAAACTGTTTTTT.

This clonotype is a singleton in its sample. The rearrangement uses TRBV7-9 and TRBJ2-1; possibly TRBD2 for D (6 bases). The J call could be wrong; TRBJ2-7 is a better fit for the DNA end. The CDR3 spans 15 residues. CDR1 and CDR2 (germline): SEHNR, FQNEAQ (reference sequence). CDR3 amino acids: CASTPDAGSYNEQYF. CDR3 coding DNA: TGTGCCAGCACCCCAGACGCGGGGTCCTACAATGAGCAGTACTTC.

In its sample, this clonotype was seen a few times. The genes are TRBV7-9 and TRBJ2-3, with TRBD2 matching 12 bases. CDR3 length: 16 residues. After removal of 4 bases from V and 6 bases from J, the junction contained 8 bases not matched to a gene. Germline V gene lookup returns CDR1 SEHNR and CDR2 FQNEAQ (reference sequence). CDR3 amino acids: CASSSTTSGRRDTQYF. CDR3 sequence (DNA): TGTGCCAGCAGCTCAACCACTAGCGGGAGGAGGGATACGCAGTATTTT.

The V call is TRBV9, the J call TRBJ2-1; a possible D gene is TRBD2 (5 bases). Trimming took off 0 bases at V and 4 bases at J, with 11 bases between the two ends. This CDR3 contains 15 residues. Germline V gene sequence: CDR1 SGDLS, CDR2 YYNGEE. In DNA form, the CDR3 reads TGTGCCAGCAGCGTAGCTGCCGAGGGTTACAATGAGCAGTTCTTC. As protein: CASSVAAEGYNEQFF. The whole variable domain, filled in from reference TRBV9 and TRBJ2-1, reads DSGVTQTPKHLITATGQRVTLRCSPRSGDLSVYWYQQSLDQGLQFLIQYYNGEERAKGNILERFSAQQFPDLHSELNLSSLELGDSALYFCASSVAAEGYNEQFFGPGTRLTVL.

This chain joins TRBV10-3 and TRBJ1-2; D possibly corresponds to TRBD1 (6 bases). CDR3 length: 13 amino acids. V shed 6 bases and J shed 6 bases, with 14 bases lying between them. Germline assignment: CDR1 ENHRY and CDR2 SYGVKD. For the CDR3, the DNA is TGTGCCATCAGGGGACATACGGAAGATGGCTACACCTTC. Translated: CAIRGHTEDGYTF.

The gene calls are TRBV4-1 and TRBJ2-7; the D gene could be TRBD1 or TRBD2 (6 bases each). The CDR3 covers 15 residues. Trimming removed 4 bases from V and 3 bases from J, with 16 bases in between. Germline loops: CDR1 MGHRA, CDR2 YSYEKL. The CDR3 protein is CASSLGGASFYEQYF. CDR3 sequence (DNA): TGCGCCAGCAGCCTGGGGGGCGCTAGCTTCTACGAGCAGTACTTC.